Following are 3 T cell receptor beta chains from one sample sequenced in a study of radiation and T cells in renal cell carcinoma. Stated treatment: treatment-naive control, cytoreductive nephrectomy. Assay: immunoSEQ multiplex PCR; the TCRdb copy retains only in-frame clones and omits some. The table lists roughly 20,000 clones, around three fifths of them singletons. Sequences were derived from tumor tissue, sampled from a patient whose treatment was nephrectomy without radiotherapy. The receptor source for this set is a man aged 45-60 years with renal cell carcinoma.

The chain uses TRBV28 and TRBJ1-5; D gene unclear. CDR1 is MDHEN, CDR2 SYDVKM, per germline. The germline V and J ends were trimmed by 6 bases and 4 bases, with 13 bases remaining between them. This CDR3 region has 14 residues. For the CDR3, the DNA is TGTGCCAGCAGACGCTCAACCGTAAATCAGCCCCAGCATTTT. Protein product: CASRRSTVNQPQHF.

This sequence joins TRBV7-8 and TRBJ1-2; unclear D gene. V lost 3 bases and J 6 bases, leaving 11 bases between the germline ends. Germline-derived CDR1 and CDR2 are SGHVS and FQNEAQ. The CDR3 covers 13 residues. In DNA form, the CDR3 reads TGTGCCAGCAGCTTTTCGACGAACGATGGCTACACCTTC. It specifies CASSFSTNDGYTF.

The chain has TRBV7-9 and TRBJ2-2, with D tentatively TRBD1 (6 bases). Trimming shortened V by 5 bases and J by 5 bases, and 24 bases separated the two germline ends. The CDR3 contains 18 residues. The germline V gene encodes CDR1 SEHNR and CDR2 FQNEAQ (reference sequence). The CDR3 DNA reads as TGTGCCAGCAGCCCCCGCGGTGGGGGCCGAACACAAACCGGGGAGCTGTTTTTT. It is translated as CASSPRGGGRTQTGELFF.